The 2 T cell receptor beta chains below all came from one sample that was sequenced in a study of identical twins. TCRdb redid the calling of the 5' RACE reads with MiXCR, one entry per CDR3 protein. The table includes some 1,700,000 distinct CDR3 sequences, less than 40% detected once. Material for sequencing was cord blood. Source of these receptors: a newborn girl in good health.

This clonotype has more than one count but fewer than ten. The DNA for the CDR3 is TGTGCCACCAGTGACTACAAGACAAACTATGGCTACACCTTC. Its translation is CATSDYKTNYGYTF. The chain has TRBV24-1 and TRBJ1-2; D is undetermined. CDR1 is KGHDR, CDR2 SFDVKD, per germline. The CDR3 length is 14 residues. V gave up 4 bases and J gave up 2 bases, with 10 bases separating them.

The J gene is TRBJ1-6, the V gene TRBV5-1, with D unresolved. The length of the CDR3 is 17 residues. The V gene's germline CDR1 is SGHRS and CDR2 YFSETQ. The V gene lost 4 bases and the J gene lost 0 bases, with 14 bases spanning the gap. The DNA for the CDR3 is TGCGCCAGCAGCGTCCGGACGGGAACCTCCTATAATTCACCCCTCCACTTT. This codes for CASSVRTGTSYNSPLHF.